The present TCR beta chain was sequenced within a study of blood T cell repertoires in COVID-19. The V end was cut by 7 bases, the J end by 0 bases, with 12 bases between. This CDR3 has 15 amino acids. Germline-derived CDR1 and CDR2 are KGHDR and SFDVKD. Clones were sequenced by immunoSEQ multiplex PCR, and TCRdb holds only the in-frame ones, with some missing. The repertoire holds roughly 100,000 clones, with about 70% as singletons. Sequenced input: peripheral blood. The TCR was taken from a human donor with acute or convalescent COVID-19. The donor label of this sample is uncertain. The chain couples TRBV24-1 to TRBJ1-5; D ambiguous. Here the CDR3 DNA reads TGTGCCACCAGGGAGACGAGGCTTAGCAATCAGCCCCAGCATTTT. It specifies CATRETRLSNQPQHF.